Listed below are T cell receptor beta chains from one sample, sequenced in a study of graft-versus-host responses after intestinal transplantation. This table comes from immunoSEQ multiplex PCR, and its TCRdb copy is limited to in-frame clones, with some not included. The sample holds more than 9,500 clones, 60% to 75% seen once. The source material was ileum tissue, sampled about 150 days after intestinal transplantation. The receptors originated from a human patient who received an intestinal transplant, so some T cells may come from the graft donor. Both conserved end residues are part of each CDR3. A D gene is named only where the DNA matches it firmly.

D: TRBD2; length: 15; J: TRBJ2-3; V: TRBV11-3; CDR3: CASSLGGRGTDTQYF
D: -; length: 16; J: TRBJ2-7; V: TRBV2; CDR3: CASRPLPGLTSYEQYF
D: -; length: 12; J: TRBJ2-5; V: TRBV9; CDR3: CASSENTGTQYF
D: -; length: 15; J: TRBJ1-3; V: TRBV25-1; CDR3: CASSELRGTGNTIYF
D: -; length: 16; J: TRBJ1-4; V: TRBV6-6; CDR3: CASSYSMGRAVGKLFF
D: -; length: 14; J: TRBJ1-2; V: TRBV7-2; CDR3: CASSLTSQGYGYTF
D: -; length: 10; J: TRBJ2-7; V: TRBV20-1; CDR3: CSASANEQYF
D: -; length: 14; J: TRBJ1-1; V: TRBV5-5; CDR3: CASSLYGGNTEAFF
D: TRBD1; length: 15; J: TRBJ1-5; V: TRBV18; CDR3: CASSLGQGKDQPQHF
D: -; length: 13; J: TRBJ2-1; V: TRBV27; CDR3: CASSLGGGREQFF
D: -; length: 14; J: TRBJ2-2; V: TRBV7-8; CDR3: CASSLVMNTGELFF
D: -; length: 13; J: TRBJ2-3; V: TRBV7-2; CDR3: CASSLPPVGTQYF
D: -; length: 16; J: TRBJ2-1; V: TRBV5-8; CDR3: CASSLAVRDGYNEQFF
D: -; length: 16; J: TRBJ2-2; V: TRBV29-1; CDR3: CSVPAPRGADTGELFF
D: -; length: 13; J: TRBJ1-6; V: TRBV6-6; CDR3: CASTLGGSSPLHF
D: -; length: 12; J: TRBJ2-7; V: TRBV6-6; CDR3: CASSLGGYEQYF
D: -; length: 16; J: TRBJ2-5; V: TRBV14; CDR3: CASSQERGAPQETQYF
D: -; length: 13; J: TRBJ2-1; V: TRBV6-6; CDR3: CASSAGANNEQFF
D: TRBD2; length: 17; J: TRBJ2-5; V: TRBV10-3; CDR3: CAINRLAAGGTQETQYF
D: TRBD2; length: 15; J: TRBJ2-3; V: TRBV4-2; CDR3: CASSQDRGGPDTQYF
D: -; length: 16; J: TRBJ2-1; V: TRBV28; CDR3: CASRQGAAGGHNEQFF
D: TRBD1; length: 14; J: TRBJ2-3; V: TRBV28; CDR3: CASKNRGLGDTQYF
D: -; length: 14; J: TRBJ2-7; V: TRBV15; CDR3: CATSRDPHSYEQYF
D: TRBD2; length: 16; J: TRBJ2-1; V: TRBV6-6; CDR3: CASSWAGGGGNNEQFF
D: TRBD1; length: 15; J: TRBJ1-6; V: TRBV11-2; CDR3: CASSLAGGDNSPLHF
D: TRBD2; length: 14; J: TRBJ2-5; V: TRBV5-1; CDR3: CASRRTSAQETQYF
D: -; length: 15; J: TRBJ1-5; V: TRBV5-5; CDR3: CASSPGPGEGQPQHF
D: -; length: 15; J: TRBJ2-3; V: TRBV19; CDR3: CASSIGGGPTDTQYF
D: -; length: 14; J: TRBJ2-1; V: TRBV28; CDR3: CASSSPRIYNEQFF
D: -; length: 15; J: TRBJ1-1; V: TRBV4-1; CDR3: CASSQGGGDWGEAFF
D: -; length: 15; J: TRBJ1-6; V: TRBV15; CDR3: CATSPDGHRSSPLHF
D: TRBD1; length: 13; J: TRBJ1-5; V: TRBV12-5; CDR3: CASGSDREGPQHF
D: -; length: 18; J: TRBJ2-7; V: TRBV4-1; CDR3: CASSQDTSGGALPYEQYF
D: TRBD2; length: 17; J: TRBJ2-7; V: TRBV4-1; CDR3: CASSQGYYWRGDYEQYF
D: TRBD2; length: 18; J: TRBJ2-7; V: TRBV7-8; CDR3: CASSDKRYRTSIFYEQYF
D: TRBD2; length: 15; J: TRBJ2-3; V: TRBV6-4; CDR3: CASSASGGATDTQYF
D: -; length: 15; J: TRBJ2-5; V: TRBV7-9; CDR3: CASSLDRTAQETQYF
D: TRBD2; length: 18; J: TRBJ2-7; V: TRBV18; CDR3: CASSPRALLAEKTYEQYF
D: TRBD1; length: 17; J: TRBJ2-3; V: TRBV4-2; CDR3: CASSQEGTGMVPDTQYF
D: -; length: 17; J: TRBJ2-7; V: TRBV7-9; CDR3: CASSLSGSQGYPYEQYF
D: -; length: 15; J: TRBJ2-7; V: TRBV12-2; CDR3: CASHRHTGTLYEQYF
D: TRBD1; length: 16; J: TRBJ1-2; V: TRBV27; CDR3: CASSQTTGGESYGYTF
D: TRBD2; length: 16; J: TRBJ2-1; V: TRBV7-6; CDR3: CASGAYSGGSYNEQFF
D: TRBD2; length: 17; J: TRBJ2-3; V: TRBV4-1; CDR3: CASSHGLAGQPGDTQYF
D: TRBD2; length: 16; J: TRBJ2-7; V: TRBV19; CDR3: CASSTGLAGVSYEQYF
D: TRBD1; length: 14; J: TRBJ2-5; V: TRBV7-9; CDR3: CASSLEQGVKTQYF
D: -; length: 15; J: TRBJ2-7; V: TRBV5-6; CDR3: CASSLGETGAYEQYF
D: -; length: 13; J: TRBJ1-1; V: TRBV7-9; CDR3: CASSTFQGTEAFF
D: TRBD1; length: 18; J: TRBJ1-2; V: TRBV27; CDR3: CASSPNHVFLGQALGYTF
D: -; length: 15; J: TRBJ2-7; V: TRBV28; CDR3: CASSFPGGSRREQYF
D: -; length: 15; J: TRBJ2-3; V: TRBV29-1; CDR3: CSVAVVSGTPDTQYF
D: -; length: 18; J: TRBJ2-3; V: TRBV4-1; CDR3: CASSQYPSLETLTDTQYF
D: TRBD2; length: 13; J: TRBJ2-7; V: TRBV29-1; CDR3: CSVEGGEGYEQYF
D: TRBD2; length: 14; J: TRBJ2-3; V: TRBV25-1; CDR3: CASSDTSGTDTQYF